This paragraph reports one TCR beta chain. Its target is unknown. The data derive from a study of cytomegalovirus exposure and HLA in healthy donors. Background on the study: A later analysis reported the approximately 120 validation repertoires used the same platform as the 666 first-cohort repertoires.

This CDR3 has 12 amino acids. With 4 bases removed from V and 3 bases from J, the gap between germline ends came to 7 bases. Per the germline V gene, CDR1 is GTSNPN and CDR2 is SVGIG (reference sequence). TCRdb's copy holds only in-frame clones and misses some; the assay was immunoSEQ multiplex PCR. The sample consists of some 160,000 clones, 91% of them appearing once. Study-level points and caveats: Through in vitro validation, three CMV-associated chains were shown to be specific for CMV antigens. The majority of TCR sequences were rare, yet some public TCRs appeared in many donors. The TCR clusters that emerged in the first cohort tended, a later analysis found, to co-occur in the 95 to 150 validation repertoires.

The sequencing input was PBMCs. The J gene is TRBJ2-4, the V gene TRBV30; D unclear. The source is a man between 18 and 29 years old in good health and CMV-seronegative. The CDR3 nucleotides read TGTGCCTGGAACCCAGGCAAAAACATTCAGTACTTC. Protein: CAWNPGKNIQYF.